Following are 26 T cell receptor beta chains from one sample sequenced in a study of T cells in women clearing cervical HPV infection. Sequencing was performed with immunoSEQ multiplex PCR; in TCRdb, only in-frame clones are kept and a portion is missing. The sample includes roughly 30,000 clones. The sequencing sample was made of blood buffy coat. These receptors all come from a woman aged 18 to 69 with a cervical HPV16 infection that either progressed to CIN3+ or cleared (not recorded which).

A note on this clone: From the germline J gene comes the end of the CDR3, since the read stops 3 residues before it. The chain links TRBV19 to TRBJ2-1, with TRBD2 as a possible D gene (6 bases). Between the trimmed V and J ends, which lost 5 bases and 8 bases, there was a span of 19 bases. Germline assignment: CDR1 LNHDA and CDR2 SQIVND (reference sequence). The length of the CDR3 is 15 residues. CDR3 amino acids: CASSSGTLHDYEQFF. The CDR3 bases that were read are TGTGCCAGTAGTTCCGGGACTCTCCACGATTATGAG.

Notes on this clone: The read ends 3 residues early relative to the CDR3; the germline J gene fills the gap. V is TRBV30 and J is TRBJ1-2, with D tentatively TRBD1 (6 bases). This CDR3 is built from 11 residues. The V end was cut by 4 bases, the J end by 3 bases, with 6 bases between. Germline V gene data show CDR1 as GTSNPN and CDR2 as SVGIG (reference sequence). The sequenced part of the CDR3 DNA is TGTGCCTGGAACAGGGACTATGGC. Its translation is CAWNRDYG. The CDR3, in full, reads CAWNRDYGYTF.

Note on this clone: The read stops 3 residues short of the end of the CDR3; the missing end is completed from the germline J gene. The V and J genes are TRBV7-9 and TRBJ2-1; possibly TRBD1 for D (6 bases). Germline-derived CDR1 and CDR2 are SEHNR and FQNEAQ (reference sequence). V lost 1 base to trimming and J lost 4 bases, with 8 bases between them. The CDR3 has 14 residues. CDR3 DNA, as far as it was read: TGTGCCAGCAGCTTAGAAGGACAGTACAATGAG. Amino acids: CASSLEGQYNE. The whole CDR3 reads CASSLEGQYNEQFF.

As regards this clone: The CDR3 goes on 3 residues after the read ends, and that part is filled in from the germline J gene. The genes are TRBV20-1 and TRBJ2-1; 8 bases are shared with TRBD2. There are 17 residues in the CDR3. The junction had 14 bases not matched to a gene; V was cut back by 3 bases and J by 4 bases. Germline V gives CDR1 DFQATT, CDR2 SNEGSKA (reference sequence). CDR3 DNA, as far as it was read: TGCAGTGCTAGTATAGGTAGCGCGGGGGGCCCTTACAATGAG. Its protein product is CSASIGSAGGPYNE. The full CDR3 protein reads CSASIGSAGGPYNEQFF.

To note about this clone: The read ends 3 residues shy of where the CDR3 ends; the end is completed using the germline J gene. This sequence joins TRBV30 and TRBJ2-3; perhaps TRBD2 as D (6 bases). The germline V gene has CDR1 GTSNPN and CDR2 SVGIG (reference sequence). The CDR3 is 16 residues long. CDR3 residues: CAWSVQGRDSNQPQYF. Partial CDR3 DNA: TGTGCCTGGAGTGTACAAGGGCGGGATAGCAATCAGCCG.

The CDR3 region is CASSLDSPGNIQYF. CDR3 bases read: TGTGCCAGCAGCTTAGACAGCCCAGGGAACATT. The rearrangement joins TRBV11-2 to TRBJ2-4; possibly TRBD1 for D (5 bases). The missing CDR3 end, 3 residues past where the read stops, is filled in from the germline J gene. Trimming pared 0 bases from V and 7 bases from J, leaving 10 bases between. Germline V CDR1 and CDR2: SGHAT, FQNNGV. The CDR3 length is 14 residues.

Comment on this clone: The read falls 3 residues short of the CDR3 end, and the missing part is taken from the germline J gene. This sequence joins TRBV5-1 and TRBJ2-2; D possibly corresponds to TRBD1 (6 bases). This CDR3 has 18 residues. Trimming took 4 bases from V and 4 from J, leaving 23 bases between them. CDR1 is SGHRS, CDR2 YFSETQ, per germline. The DNA read from the CDR3 is TGCGCCAGCAGCCCCCGGGACACGCCCCAACCGAGCACCGGGGAG. It codes for CASSPRDTPQPSTGE. The entire CDR3 reads CASSPRDTPQPSTGELFF.

Details on this clone: The CDR3 is cut off 3 residues early in the read; its end comes from the germline J gene. The chain has TRBV30 and TRBJ2-2, with 8 nucleotides matching TRBD2. Trimming cost V 8 bases and J 8 bases; bases outside gene matches: 13. CDR3 length: 14 amino acids. From germline, CDR1 is GTSNPN and CDR2 SVGIG (reference sequence). The CDR3 bases that were read are TGTGCCCGGGGGGGCGGGAGGTTGTTGGGGGAG. Protein product: CARGGGRLLGE. The entire CDR3 protein reads CARGGGRLLGELFF. Together with reference TRBV30 and TRBJ2-2, the CDR3 gives the full variable domain: SQTIHQWPATLVQPVGSPLSLECTVEGTSNPNLYWYRQAAGRGLQLLFYSVGIGQISSEVPQNLSASRPQDRQFILSSKKLLLSDSGFYLCARGGGRLLGELFFGEGSRLTVL.

As regards this clone: The read is 3 residues too short to cover the CDR3 end, so that end is filled in from the germline J gene. This sequence joins TRBV29-1 and TRBJ1-1; D possibly corresponds to TRBD1 (6 bases). Germline V gene lookup returns CDR1 SQVTM and CDR2 ANQGSEA. The CDR3 runs 10 residues. CDR3 region: CSVFTGEAFF. The part of the CDR3 DNA that was read is TGCAGCGTTTTTACAGGGGAA. Filled out from reference TRBV29-1 and TRBJ1-1, the complete variable domain reads SAVISQKPSRDICQRGTSLTIQCQVDSQVTMMFWYRQQPGQSLTLIATANQGSEATYESGFVIDKFPISRPNLTFSTLTVSNMSPEDSSIYLCSVFTGEAFFGQGTRLTVV.

About this clone: The read terminates 3 residues ahead of where the CDR3 ends, so the germline J gene completes it. This chain joins TRBV10-1 and TRBJ1-6; possibly TRBD1 for D (5 bases). In germline, CDR1 is WNHNN, CDR2 SYGVQD (reference sequence). CDR3 length: 16 amino acids. Trimming took off 6 bases at V and 6 bases at J, with 18 bases between the two ends. The sequenced part of the CDR3 DNA is TGCGCCAGCAGGATGCAGGGAAAGGGTCGTAATTCACCC. It is translated as CASRMQGKGRNSP. The full-length CDR3 reads as CASRMQGKGRNSPLHF.

Worth noting for this clone: The CDR3 is cut off 3 residues early in the read; its end comes from the germline J gene. The gene calls are TRBV7-9 and TRBJ2-7, with 7 bases lining up with TRBD1. The CDR3 loop spans 14 amino acids. Germline trimming cut 5 bases from V and 2 bases from J; bases unmatched to any gene: 6. Germline-derived CDR1 and CDR2 are SEHNR and FQNEAQ (reference sequence). The sequenced CDR3 bases are TGTGCCAGCAGCCTCAGGGACAGCCCCTACGAG. Translated, it gives CASSLRDSPYE. Given in full, the CDR3 is CASSLRDSPYEQYF.

A word on this clone: Sequencing ends 3 residues short of the CDR3 end; the germline J gene provides the rest. V gene TRBV5-6 combines with J gene TRBJ2-5; a possible D gene is TRBD2 (5 bases). This CDR3 is built from 15 residues. Trimming took 6 bases from V and 1 from J, leaving 16 bases between them. Germline V CDR1 and CDR2: SGHDT, YYEEEE. Incomplete CDR3 DNA: TGTGCCAGCACCCCTAGCCGGATGGGCCAAGAGACC. It specifies CASTPSRMGQET. The entire CDR3 protein reads CASTPSRMGQETQYF.

On this clone itself: The read finishes 3 residues shy of the CDR3 end, and the germline J gene is used to complete it. This chain connects TRBV2 to TRBJ1-2, with D perhaps matching TRBD1 (6 bases). Germline CDR1 is SNHLY and CDR2 is FYNNEI. The CDR3 consists of 13 residues. The sequenced CDR3 bases are TGTGCCAGCAGAAGGACAGAACACAATGAC. Its translation: CASRRTEHND. The full CDR3 protein reads CASRRTEHNDYTF.

Note on this clone: The read gets to within 3 residues of the CDR3 end, and the germline J gene fills in the rest. The chain has TRBV12-3 or TRBV12-4 and TRBJ2-7; 8 nucleotides align to TRBD1. J gave up 5 bases and V 3 bases, and 9 bases lay outside the gene matches. The length of the CDR3 is 15 residues. The chain's CDR3 is CASSFRSDRADEQYF. The DNA read from the CDR3 is TGTGCCAGCAGTTTTCGCTCGGACAGGGCGGACGAG.

About this clone: The read terminates 3 residues before the CDR3 end, so the remaining end is supplied by the germline J gene. V and J are TRBV30 and TRBJ2-1; 8 positions agree with TRBD2. In germline, CDR1 is GTSNPN, CDR2 SVGIG (reference sequence). The CDR3 has 13 residues. The V segment lost 2 bases and the J segment 6 bases; nucleotides outside the gene matches: 3. Partial CDR3 DNA: TGTGCCTGGAGTATCGGGACTAGCAATGAG. This gives the protein CAWSIGTSNE. Given in full, the CDR3 is CAWSIGTSNEQFF.

As for this clone: With the read ending 3 residues before the CDR3 end, the germline J gene is used to fill in that end. The V and J genes are TRBV30 and TRBJ2-1; 10 nucleotides line up with TRBD2. The J segment lost 4 bases and the V segment lost 2 bases, leaving 5 bases of the junction unmatched. CDR1 is GTSNPN, CDR2 SVGIG, per germline (reference sequence). The CDR3 sequence is 15 residues long. The sequenced part of the CDR3 DNA is TGTGCCTGGAGTAGCGGGAGGGCAAGATACAATGAG. Its translation: CAWSSGRARYNE. Given in full, the CDR3 is CAWSSGRARYNEQFF.

Worth noting for this clone: Read sequence stops 3 residues before the CDR3 end, and the germline J gene provides the missing end. V usage is TRBV20-1 and J usage is TRBJ2-3; 7 bases fit TRBD2. CDR1 DFQATT and CDR2 SNEGSKA come from the germline V gene (reference sequence). V lost 1 base, J lost 5 bases, and 3 bases stayed unmatched. The CDR3 runs 13 residues. CDR3 DNA, as far as it was read: TGCAGTGCTAGAGGGGGCGGGGGAGATACG. Translating gives CSARGGGGDT. The whole CDR3 protein is CSARGGGGDTQYF.

On this clone itself: The sequence runs out 3 residues before the end of the CDR3; the remainder is reconstructed from the germline J gene. The J gene is TRBJ2-3, the V gene TRBV7-3; no definite D call. Trimming cost V 6 bases and J 3 bases, with 10 bases left between them. In germline, CDR1 is SGHTA, CDR2 FQGTGA. This CDR3 region has 13 residues. CDR3 protein: CASRNSGTDTQYF. CDR3 DNA, as far as it was read: TGTGCCAGCAGAAATAGTGGTACAGATACG.

Note on this clone: The read stops 3 residues short of the end of the CDR3; the missing end is completed from the germline J gene. This chain links TRBV2 with TRBJ1-1; the D is unclear. The V gene lost 5 bases and the J gene lost 3 bases, with 13 bases spanning the gap. Germline loops: CDR1 SNHLY, CDR2 FYNNEI. The CDR3 length is 14 residues. The CDR3 sequence is CASSLRDGDTEAFF. The sequenced part of the CDR3 DNA is TGTGCCAGCAGTCTTAGAGACGGGGACACTGAA.

The CDR3 loop reads CSAPDTNTEAFF. The CDR3 DNA, read in part, is TGCAGTGCCCCCGACACGAACACTGAA. The chain links TRBV20-1 to TRBJ1-1; D not certain. The read ends 3 residues early relative to the CDR3; the germline J gene fills the gap. The V gene lost 6 bases and the J gene lost 1 base, with 9 bases spanning the gap. Germline CDR1 and CDR2: DFQATT and SNEGSKA (reference sequence). CDR3 length equals 12 residues.

As regards this clone: Distinct nucleotide sequences in the sample also encode this CDR3. The CDR3 loop is CASSLRTSLGDEQYF. The sequenced part of the CDR3 DNA is TGCGCCAGCAGCCTCCGGACTAGCCTAGGAGACGAG. The chain couples TRBV5-1 to TRBJ2-7; TRBD2 matches at 8 bases. The CDR3 end falls 3 residues outside the read, so it is completed with the germline J gene. The CDR3 length is 15 residues. From germline, CDR1 is SGHRS and CDR2 YFSETQ. V gave up 4 bases and J gave up 5 bases; unmatched junction bases: 11.

Points on this clone: The read terminates 3 residues ahead of where the CDR3 ends, so the germline J gene completes it. The chain recombines TRBV14 with TRBJ1-1; no reliable D call. The V end was cut by 6 bases, the J end by 0 bases, with 8 bases between. The CDR3 is 13 amino acids. Germline CDR1 is SGHDN and CDR2 is FVKESK. The CDR3: CASRTSVNTEAFF. CDR3 DNA (partial): TGTGCCAGCAGAACATCAGTGAACACTGAA.

Comment on this clone: The sequenced fragment ends 3 residues before the CDR3 boundary, so the rest is inferred from the germline J gene. The rearrangement links TRBV6-1 to TRBJ1-1; D not certain. Germline loops: CDR1 MNHNS, CDR2 SASEGT. The CDR3 extends over 14 amino acids. V was pared by 2 bases and J by 3 bases, with 10 bases between. The DNA read from the CDR3 is TGTGCCAGCAGTGAAACGATGAGCGACACTGAA. Translated: CASSETMSDTE. The CDR3 reads in full as CASSETMSDTEAFF.

Points on this clone: The read comes to an end 3 residues before the CDR3 does, leaving the germline J gene to fill in the end. This chain joins TRBV9 and TRBJ2-5; TRBD1 matches 9 bases. V dropped 4 bases and J dropped 5; count of bases not matched to a gene: 6. CDR3 size: 14 residues. The germline gives CDR1 SGDLS, CDR2 YYNGEE. The CDR3 DNA, read in part, is TGTGCCAGCAGCCCCGGGACAGGGCGGGAGACC. The encoded protein is CASSPGTGRET. The CDR3 reads in full as CASSPGTGRETQYF.

In regard to this clone: The CDR3 goes on 3 residues after the read ends, and that part is filled in from the germline J gene. The J gene is TRBJ2-7, the V gene TRBV28, with D uncertain. Looked up from germline, CDR1 is MDHEN and CDR2 is SYDVKM. V lost 10 bases, J lost 4 bases, and 17 bases lay in between. The length of the CDR3 is 13 residues. The sequenced part of the CDR3 DNA is TGTGCCACGACCAAGACTGGAACTTACGAG. The encoded protein is CATTKTGTYE. The full CDR3 reads CATTKTGTYEQYF.

Notes on this clone: Within the sample, other DNA sequences also encode this same CDR3. The sequenced part of the CDR3 DNA is TGTGCCAGCAGCCCAGGACTAGCGGGAGCAGATACG. Protein product: CASSPGLAGADT. The entire CDR3 is CASSPGLAGADTQYF. The J gene is TRBJ2-3, the V gene TRBV14; 13 bases fit TRBD2. The read is 3 residues too short to cover the CDR3 end, so that end is filled in from the germline J gene. CDR1 is SGHDN and CDR2 is FVKESK in the germline V gene. The CDR3 runs 15 residues. V lost 4 bases to trimming and J lost 4 bases; unmatched junction nucleotides: 2. The complete variable domain, with remaining parts taken from reference TRBV14 and TRBJ2-3, reads EAGVTQFPSHSVIEKGQTVTLRCDPISGHDNLYWYRRVMGKEIKFLLHFVKESKQDESGMPNNRFLAERTGGTYSTLKVQPAELEDSGVYFCASSPGLAGADTQYFGPGTRLTVL.